This is a list of T cell receptor beta chains from one sample in a study of T cells in Graves' hyperthyroidism and ophthalmopathy. TCRdb reprocessed the multiplex PCR reads with MiXCR, giving one entry per CDR3 protein. The sample comprises around 620,000 distinct CDR3 sequences, 40% to 55% of which are singletons, and 15% to 20% rests with the top ten. Sequenced: peripheral blood or thyroid tissue (not recorded which). Receptor source: an adult woman with Graves' disease, either hyperthyroidism or ophthalmopathy (not recorded which). Both conserved end residues are part of each CDR3. The D gene is left open where the match is weak. Rows may omit the clone size; those that give it use once, few, many or a size class.

j_call,clone_size,v_call,d_call,cdr3_nt,cdr3_aa
TRBJ1-1,many,TRBV20-1,TRBD1,TGCAGAACCGAGAAGAGGGGGACAGGAATGAACACTGAAGCTTTCTTT,CRTEKRGTGMNTEAFF
TRBJ2-7,many,TRBV6-5,NA,TGTGCCAGCAGTTCCCACTCGGGTGCTGGCGAGCAGTACTTC,CASSSHSGAGEQYF
TRBJ1-6,NA,TRBV10-2,NA,TGCGCCAGCAGTGAGGTAACTTCACCCCTCCACTTT,CASSEVTSPLHF
TRBJ2-7,many,TRBV7-6,NA,TGTGCCAGCAGCTCAGACATGGGCTACGAGCAGTACTTC,CASSSDMGYEQYF
TRBJ1-1,many,TRBV5-1,NA,TGCGCCAGCAGCATTGGGGGGGGCGCGAACACTGAAGCTTTCTTT,CASSIGGGANTEAFF
TRBJ2-5,few,TRBV2,NA,TGTGCCAGCGAAGTCGGAGGACTGCAAGAGACCCAGTACTTC,CASEVGGLQETQYF
TRBJ2-7,NA,TRBV4-1,TRBD2,TGCGCCAGCAGCCAACCCGGGACTAGCGGCTCCTACGAGCAGTACTTC,CASSQPGTSGSYEQYF
TRBJ2-7,NA,TRBV20-1,TRBD2,TGCAGTGCTAGAGATTTCCGGGGACTAGCGGGAGGTGAGCAGTACTTC,CSARDFRGLAGGEQYF
TRBJ2-6,NA,TRBV7-9,TRBD2,TGTGCCAGCAGCGTAGCTCCGGTCGCGGCGGGAGAGAAACCTGGGGCCAACGTCCTGACTTTC,CASSVAPVAAGEKPGANVLTF
TRBJ1-4,NA,TRBV14,NA,TGTGCCAGCAGCCGAAATCCAAATGAAAAACTGTTTTTT,CASSRNPNEKLFF
TRBJ1-5,NA,TRBV12-3/TRBV12-4,NA,TGTGCCAGCAGTTCAACTTGGGGACTAGCGGGAGGGCCAGGCCAAGAGACCCAGCATTTT,CASSSTWGLAGGPGQETQHF
TRBJ1-2,few,TRBV10-1,TRBD1,TGCGCCAGCAGTGCGGGACAGCGACATGGCTACACCTTC,CASSAGQRHGYTF
TRBJ2-7,few,TRBV10-2,NA,TGCGCCAGCAGTGGCGTCGCAGAGCAGTACTTC,CASSGVAEQYF
TRBJ2-5,NA,TRBV12-3/TRBV12-4,TRBD1,TGTGCCAGCAGGCCCGAACAGGGGCAGCCCCAGTACTTC,CASRPEQGQPQYF
TRBJ1-6,many,TRBV6-2/TRBV6-3,TRBD1,TGTGCCAGCAGCCGGGACAGGGATAATTCACCCCTCCACTTT,CASSRDRDNSPLHF
TRBJ1-5,many,TRBV20-1,NA,TGCAGTGCTAGGTTACCAGGGTTTTATAGCAATCAGCCCCAGCATTTT,CSARLPGFYSNQPQHF
TRBJ2-7,few,TRBV18,NA,TGTGCCAGCTCACAGTACGGACAGTACGAGCAGTACTTC,CASSQYGQYEQYF
TRBJ1-2,NA,TRBV20-1,NA,TGCAGTGCTAGATCTGGGGAGGCGGGGTATAATGGCTACACCTTC,CSARSGEAGYNGYTF
TRBJ2-5,NA,TRBV7-7,TRBD2,TGTGCTAGCAGCTTAGTACGGGAGGGGACCCAGTACTTC,CASSLVREGTQYF
TRBJ1-2,NA,TRBV5-4,NA,TGTGCCAGCAGCTTTTCCCGGACAGCAGACTATGGCTACACCTTC,CASSFSRTADYGYTF
TRBJ1-2,NA,TRBV10-2,TRBD1,TGCGCCAGCAGGGGCGGGACAGCCTATGGCTACACCTTC,CASRGGTAYGYTF
TRBJ2-2,many,TRBV7-3,TRBD1,TGTGCCAGCAGCCGACAGGGGGAGAACACCGGGGAGCTGTTTTTT,CASSRQGENTGELFF
TRBJ2-7,many,TRBV15,TRBD2,TGTGCCACCAGCAGGGTAGCGGGAGAGGCCGACGAGCAGTACTTC,CATSRVAGEADEQYF
TRBJ2-7,many,TRBV6-6,NA,TGTGCCAGCAGTCCTAGCAGGTACGAGCAGTACTTC,CASSPSRYEQYF
TRBJ1-1,NA,TRBV5-1,TRBD1,TGCGCCAGCAGCTTGTACAGGGGAGAAAACACTGAAGCTTTCTTT,CASSLYRGENTEAFF
TRBJ2-5,few,TRBV7-2,NA,TGTGCCAGCAGCATAACGACTAGTCGAGGAGAGACCCAGTACTTC,CASSITTSRGETQYF
TRBJ1-2,many,TRBV20-1,NA,TGCAGTGCTAGAGACGAAGACAGGTTGGATGGCTACACCTTC,CSARDEDRLDGYTF
TRBJ2-3,NA,TRBV10-3,NA,TGTGCCATCAGTGAGGAGGGGAGGACGCAGTATTTT,CAISEEGRTQYF
TRBJ2-7,few,TRBV20-1,NA,TGCAGTGCTGGTGGGGGGCTCTACGAGCAGTACTTC,CSAGGGLYEQYF
TRBJ2-5,many,TRBV5-1,NA,TGCGCCAGCAGCCGGGCGCTCCAAGAGACCCAGTACTTC,CASSRALQETQYF